Presented here are 28 T cell receptor beta chains from one specimen sequenced in a study of cytomegalovirus exposure and HLA in healthy donors. Amplification used 60 Vbeta primers and 13 Jbeta primers. Method: immunoSEQ multiplex PCR; TCRdb's copy keeps in-frame clones and lacks some. Counted here are 150,000 or so clones, 70% to 80% occurring once; the ten biggest clones make up approximately 1.2%. Sequencing input: PBMCs. The receptors originated from a man aged 25 to 40 in good health and CMV-seronegative.

CDR3 nucleotides: TGTGCCAGCAGCTCCACAGGGGCCTATGGCTACACCTTC. Translation gives CASSSTGAYGYTF. The V and J genes are TRBV7-2 and TRBJ1-2; 7 bases are a match to TRBD1. This CDR3 has 13 residues. Germline CDR1 reads SGHTA; CDR2 reads FQGNSA. J lost 4 bases, V lost 4 bases, and 3 bases had no gene match.

The V gene is TRBV4-3, the J gene TRBJ2-1, with 7 bases that match TRBD2. Germline CDR1 reads LGHNA; CDR2 reads YSLEER. J lost 8 bases, V lost 1 base, and 2 bases had no gene match. The CDR3 sequence is 13 residues long. CDR3 DNA sequence: TGCGCCAGCAGCCAAGGACTAGCATATGAGCAGTTCTTC. Amino acids: CASSQGLAYEQFF.

The V gene is TRBV7-3, the J gene TRBJ1-1; 7 bases align to TRBD1. The CDR3 length is 14 residues. The V segment lost 5 bases and the J segment 2 bases; nucleotides outside the gene matches: 5. Germline V lookup: CDR1 SGHTA, CDR2 FQGTGA. Written as DNA, the CDR3 is TGTGCCAGCAGCCAAAGAGGGGGCAACACTGAAGCTTTCTTT. Residues: CASSQRGGNTEAFF.

This clone was counted a few times. This sequence joins TRBV5-6 and TRBJ1-4, with D possibly matching TRBD1 (5 bases). CDR1 and CDR2 (germline): SGHDT, YYEEEE. V was cut by 4 bases and J by 6 bases, with 16 bases left in between. The CDR3 contains 15 residues. This chain's CDR3 is CASSERGRAYEKLFF. In DNA, the CDR3 is TGTGCCAGCAGCGAGCGGGGCCGAGCTTATGAAAAACTGTTTTTT. The entire variable domain, with the rest obtained from reference TRBV5-6 and TRBJ1-4, is as follows: DAGVTQSPTHLIKTRGQQVTLRCSPKSGHDTVSWYQQALGQGPQFIFQYYEEEERQRGNFPDRFSGHQFPNYSSELNVNALLLGDSALYLCASSERGRAYEKLFFGSGTQLSVL.

Only a few counts were recorded for this clone. The chain links TRBV6-4 to TRBJ1-1; no clear D. Trimming shortened V by 0 bases and J by 1 base, and 3 bases separated the two germline ends. The germline V gene encodes CDR1 MRHNA and CDR2 SNTAGT. The CDR3 spans 13 residues. In DNA, the CDR3 is TGTGCCAGCAGTGACTCCGGGAACACTGAAGCTTTCTTT. Residues: CASSDSGNTEAFF.

The rearrangement joins TRBV30 to TRBJ1-2; 7 bases match TRBD1. CDR3 length: 17 residues. CDR1 is GTSNPN, CDR2 SVGIG, per germline (reference sequence). CDR3 coding DNA: TGTGTCCACCTCCGGAAGGGTGACACAGGACAGGCTCATGGCTACACCTTC. Amino acids: CVHLRKGDTGQAHGYTF.

This clone was counted between two and nine times. The rearrangement uses TRBV7-2 and TRBJ1-2; 7 nucleotides align to TRBD1. This CDR3 region has 15 residues. The germline gives CDR1 SGHTA, CDR2 FQGNSA. The V and J ends lost 1 base and 4 bases, in that order; junction bases with no gene match: 6. The CDR3 protein is CASSLEGQTTYGYTF. CDR3 nucleotides: TGTGCCAGCAGCTTAGAGGGACAGACCACCTATGGCTACACCTTC.

The CDR3 loop reads CASRLSLGGREETQYF. CDR3 sequence (DNA): TGTGCCAGCAGGCTATCCCTCGGGGGTAGGGAAGAGACCCAGTACTTC. V gene TRBV6-6 combines with J gene TRBJ2-5, with D possibly TRBD2 on 6 matching bases. The CDR3 consists of 16 residues. V lost 6 bases and J 3 bases, leaving 20 bases between the germline ends. CDR1 is MNHNY, CDR2 SVGAGI, per germline (reference sequence).

The chain uses TRBV2 and TRBJ2-3, with 7 positions matching TRBD2. Germline CDR1 reads SNHLY; CDR2 reads FYNNEI. The CDR3 has 15 residues. V shed 4 bases, J shed 1 base, and the junction held 5 bases outside the gene matches. The CDR3 DNA reads as TGTGCCAGCAGTGCCCCCCGGGGGGGCACAGATACGCAGTATTTT. This encodes CASSAPRGGTDTQYF.

This clone was seen more than once but under ten times. The chain links TRBV5-1 to TRBJ2-7; TRBD1 matches at 11 bases. Germline trimming cut 3 bases from V and 3 bases from J; bases unmatched to any gene: 2. The CDR3 covers 14 residues. Germline V gene data show CDR1 as SGHRS and CDR2 as YFSETQ. CDR3 sequence (DNA): TGCGCCAGCAGCTGGACAGGGGGCAGCTACGAGCAGTACTTC. Protein sequence: CASSWTGGSYEQYF.

The chain uses TRBV19 and TRBJ1-2; 7 bases match TRBD1. V lost 3 bases, J lost 4 bases, and 11 bases stayed unmatched. Looked up from germline, CDR1 is LNHDA and CDR2 is SQIVND (reference sequence). CDR3 length equals 16 residues. CDR3 sequence: CASSMPDRAVSYGYTF. The CDR3 nucleotides are TGTGCCAGTAGTATGCCCGACAGGGCGGTCTCCTATGGCTACACCTTC.

The rearrangement uses TRBV29-1 and TRBJ2-1; D might be TRBD1 (6 bases). Germline V gives CDR1 SQVTM, CDR2 ANQGSEA. There are 13 residues in the CDR3. CDR3 sequence (DNA): TGCGTTTACGGGACAAACATGGGGAATGAGCAGTTCTTC. Amino acid sequence: CVYGTNMGNEQFF.

This clone was picked up a small number of times. J is TRBJ1-1 and V is TRBV10-3; D gene uncertain. The CDR3 is made up of 13 amino acids. In germline, CDR1 is ENHRY, CDR2 SYGVKD. The V end was cut by 8 bases, the J end by 1 base, with 11 bases between. CDR3: CAIARQPNTEAFF. The CDR3 region has the DNA TGTGCCATCGCGAGGCAGCCGAACACTGAAGCTTTCTTT.

This clone has only one observation. The CDR3 protein is CASSEGTGLYEQYF. The DNA for the CDR3 is TGCGCCAGCAGTGAGGGGACAGGGCTGTACGAGCAGTACTTC. The chain recombines TRBV10-1 with TRBJ2-7; 9 bases fit TRBD1. V was clipped by 2 bases and J by 4 bases; unmatched bases: 3. Germline CDR1 is WNHNN and CDR2 is SYGVQD (reference sequence). The CDR3 totals 14 residues.

V is TRBV5-1 and J is TRBJ1-1; perhaps TRBD1 as D (6 bases). This CDR3 contains 12 residues. The germline CDR1 and CDR2 sequences are SGHRS and YFSETQ. Trimming removed 0 bases at V and 8 bases at J, with 8 bases between. This CDR3 is CASSLEGVEAFF. The CDR3 nucleotides are TGCGCCAGCAGCTTGGAGGGGGTGGAAGCTTTCTTT.

This chain links TRBV2 with TRBJ2-6; 9 nucleotides align to TRBD1. With V trimmed by 4 bases and J by 0 bases, 7 bases remained unmatched. CDR3 length: 18 residues. Germline V gives CDR1 SNHLY, CDR2 FYNNEI. CDR3 residues: CASSAMGTGTSGANVLTF. DNA for the CDR3: TGTGCCAGCAGTGCTATGGGGACAGGGACCTCTGGGGCCAACGTCCTGACTTTC.

The gene calls are TRBV29-1 and TRBJ2-3, with D perhaps matching TRBD2 (7 bases). Germline V gives CDR1 SQVTM, CDR2 ANQGSEA. V was pared by 4 bases and J by 6 bases, with 14 bases between. The CDR3 consists of 13 residues. The CDR3 bases are TGCAGCGTTGTGGGGGGGGCGCGGGATACGCAGTATTTT. Translating gives CSVVGGARDTQYF.

This clone was counted a single time. The chain carries TRBV19 and TRBJ2-7; TRBD1 matches at 7 bases. Germline CDR1 is LNHDA and CDR2 is SQIVND (reference sequence). J was trimmed by 6 bases and V by 3 bases; bases with no gene match: 2. The CDR3 has 12 amino acids. The CDR3 loop is CASSIGDSEQYF. The CDR3 nucleotides are TGTGCCAGTAGTATCGGGGACAGCGAGCAGTACTTC. The whole variable domain, remainder taken from reference TRBV19 and TRBJ2-7, is DGGITQSPKYLFRKEGQNVTLSCEQNLNHDAMYWYRQDPGQGLRLIYYSQIVNDFQKGDIAEGYSVSREKKESFPLTVTSAQKNPTAFYLCASSIGDSEQYFGPGTRLTVT.

The chain couples TRBV5-6 to TRBJ2-2, with 7 bases that match TRBD2. CDR3 length: 16 amino acids. V lost 5 bases, J lost 4 bases, and 11 bases stayed unmatched. CDR1 SGHDT and CDR2 YYEEEE come from the germline V gene. The CDR3 DNA follows: TGTGCCAGCAGTCGCCCCTCTAGCGGAAGCACCGGGGAGCTGTTTTTT. It codes for CASSRPSSGSTGELFF.

The gene calls are TRBV5-1 and TRBJ1-6; D is possibly TRBD1 (5 bases). With 2 bases removed from V and 5 bases from J, the gap between germline ends came to 14 bases. Germline CDR1 SGHRS, CDR2 YFSETQ. CDR3 length equals 16 residues. The CDR3 region is CASSLLTQGDNSPLHF. CDR3 nucleotide sequence: TGCGCCAGCAGCTTACTCACGCAGGGCGATAATTCACCCCTCCACTTT.

CDR3 DNA: TGTGCCATACAGGGGCAGGATCAGCCCCAGCATTTT. This encodes CAIQGQDQPQHF. The rearrangement links TRBV28 to TRBJ1-5; 7 bases agree with TRBD1. This CDR3 has 12 residues. The V gene end was trimmed by 10 bases and the J gene end by 5 bases; junction bases not matched to a gene: 5. In germline, CDR1 is MDHEN, CDR2 SYDVKM.

The chain combines TRBV5-1 with TRBJ2-5, with 8 bases matching TRBD2. CDR3 length: 17 amino acids. V shed 4 bases and J 2 bases; nucleotides not matched to a gene: 13. In germline, CDR1 is SGHRS, CDR2 YFSETQ. CDR3 amino acids: CASSQGLALYGQETQYF. In nucleotides, the CDR3 is TGCGCCAGCAGCCAAGGACTAGCACTTTACGGGCAAGAGACCCAGTACTTC. The complete variable domain, with remaining parts taken from reference TRBV5-1 and TRBJ2-5, reads KAGVTQTPRYLIKTRGQQVTLSCSPISGHRSVSWYQQTPGQGLQFLFEYFSETQRNKGNFPGRFSGRQFSNSRSEMNVSTLELGDSALYLCASSQGLALYGQETQYFGPGTRLLVL.

The V call is TRBV6-1, the J call TRBJ2-7; D might be TRBD2 (5 bases). Germline V gene sequence: CDR1 MNHNS, CDR2 SASEGT. This CDR3 spans 15 amino acids. V lost 7 bases and J 0 bases, leaving 16 bases between the germline ends. The CDR3 DNA reads TGTGCCAGCAAACAAGCCCACCGGGGCTCCTACGAGCAGTACTTC. The encoded protein is CASKQAHRGSYEQYF.

The genes are TRBV5-4 and TRBJ2-1, with D maybe TRBD1 (6 bases). Germline CDR1 is SGHNT and CDR2 is YYREEE (reference sequence). Trimming left V 1 base short and J 7 bases short, with 9 bases between. The CDR3 is made up of 13 amino acids. In DNA, the CDR3 is TGTGCCAGCAGCTTGACAGGGCGGAATGAGCAGTTCTTC. Protein: CASSLTGRNEQFF.

This chain uses TRBV11-2 with TRBJ1-1; D may be TRBD1 (6 bases). CDR1 and CDR2 from the germline V gene are SGHAT and FQNNGV. V lost 5 bases to trimming and J lost 2 bases, with 18 bases between them. This CDR3 has 16 amino acids. The CDR3 is CASSPRPEGVNTEAFF. DNA for the CDR3: TGTGCCAGCAGCCCCCGCCCCGAGGGGGTTAACACTGAAGCTTTCTTT.

V gene TRBV6-5 combines with J gene TRBJ2-4, with 8 positions matching TRBD1. Germline loops: CDR1 MNHEY, CDR2 SVGAGI. The ends lost 6 bases at V and 5 bases at J; junction bases unmatched: 9. There are 15 residues in the CDR3. CDR3 protein: CASRSRDRLQNIQYF. The CDR3 DNA follows: TGTGCCAGCAGGTCCCGGGACAGGCTCCAAAACATTCAGTACTTC.

The chain uses TRBV5-1 and TRBJ2-5, with 10 bases fitting TRBD1. The CDR3 spans 17 residues. The germline V gene has CDR1 SGHRS and CDR2 YFSETQ. V gave up 4 bases and J gave up 0 bases; unmatched junction bases: 9. DNA of the CDR3: TGCGCCAGCAGCCTCGGGACAGGGGCAACGTACCAAGAGACCCAGTACTTC. Encoded protein: CASSLGTGATYQETQYF.

The chain joins TRBV12-5 to TRBJ2-1; 14 bases map to TRBD2. This CDR3 has 18 residues. V dropped 6 bases and J dropped 6; count of bases not matched to a gene: 13. Germline loops: CDR1 LGHNT, CDR2 FRNRAP. This CDR3 is CASGPGLAGGPYLNEQFF. The CDR3, as DNA: TGTGCTAGTGGCCCAGGACTAGCGGGGGGACCTTACCTCAATGAGCAGTTCTTC.